The 32 T cell receptor beta chains below come from one sample, sequenced in a study of radiotherapy plus CTLA-4 blockade in lung cancer. Assay: immunoSEQ multiplex PCR; the TCRdb copy retains only in-frame clones and omits some. The data show 80,000 or so clones, 60% to 85% seen once. This specimen was peripheral blood, taken from a patient treated with radiotherapy plus ipilimumab. The receptors stem from a human donor with non-small cell lung cancer who had a partial response to radiotherapy plus ipilimumab. Some clones in this sample may be carry-over from other donors' samples.

This chain uses TRBV2 with TRBJ2-1, with D hard to call. V was clipped by 5 bases and J by 3 bases, with 8 bases between them. There are 13 residues in the CDR3. In germline, CDR1 is SNHLY, CDR2 FYNNEI. CDR3 DNA: TGTGCCAGCAGTCTTTCAGACTACAATGAGCAGTTCTTC. This encodes CASSLSDYNEQFF. Full variable domain (remainder filled in from reference TRBV2 and TRBJ2-1): EPEVTQTPSHQVTQMGQEVILRCVPISNHLYFYWYRQILGQKVEFLVSFYNNEISEKSEIFDDQFSVERPDGSNFTLKIRSTKLEDSAMYFCASSLSDYNEQFFGPGTRLTVL.

This clone was seen only once. The CDR3 nucleotides read TGTGCCAGCAGACAAATCGGGGGGCAGGGACGGGATGGCTACACCTTC. Residues: CASRQIGGQGRDGYTF. The chain uses TRBV28 and TRBJ1-2; perhaps TRBD1 as D (6 bases). Per the germline V gene, CDR1 is MDHEN and CDR2 is SYDVKM. The CDR3 is 16 residues long. Trimming shortened V by 6 bases and J by 6 bases, and 23 bases separated the two germline ends.

The rearrangement joins TRBV6-5 to TRBJ1-4, with 7 bases lining up with TRBD1. Germline V gene lookup returns CDR1 MNHEY and CDR2 SVGAGI. This CDR3 contains 14 residues. J was trimmed by 0 bases and V by 5 bases; bases with no gene match: 0. The CDR3 nucleotides read TGTGCCAGCAGTGGACAGGCAACTAATGAAAAACTGTTTTTT. This translates into CASSGQATNEKLFF.

V and J are TRBV30 and TRBJ2-2; D is possibly TRBD2 (5 bases). The CDR3 covers 13 residues. With 2 bases removed from V and 5 bases from J, the gap between germline ends came to 9 bases. Germline V lookup: CDR1 GTSNPN, CDR2 SVGIG (reference sequence). This chain's CDR3 is CAWSKDFTGELFF. The CDR3 DNA follows: TGTGCCTGGAGTAAGGACTTTACCGGGGAGCTGTTTTTT.

Comments on this clone: Other DNA sequences in this sample translate to the same CDR3. The genes are TRBV15 and TRBJ2-7; 7 nucleotides match TRBD1. Germline CDR1 and CDR2: LNHNV and YYDKDF (reference sequence). The CDR3 consists of 16 residues. J lost 3 bases, V lost 1 base, and 9 bases had no gene match. CDR3 DNA: TGTGCCACCAGCAGAGTGCGGACAGGAAACTTCTACGAGCAGTACTTC. Translation gives CATSRVRTGNFYEQYF.

The chain carries TRBV2 and TRBJ2-6; D is possibly TRBD2 (5 bases). The germline V gene has CDR1 SNHLY and CDR2 FYNNEI. The CDR3 length is 14 residues. V was cut by 7 bases and J by 0 bases, with 7 bases left in between. CDR3 nucleotides: TGTGCCAGCAAGGGAGACTCTGGGGCCAACGTCCTGACTTTC. It codes for CASKGDSGANVLTF.

CDR3 amino acids: CASSLTGIMNTEAFF. Written as DNA, the CDR3 is TGTGCCAGCAGTTTGACAGGGATTATGAACACTGAAGCTTTCTTT. The rearrangement joins TRBV6-5 to TRBJ1-1; 7 positions match TRBD1. This CDR3 has 15 amino acids. The germline V gene has CDR1 MNHEY and CDR2 SVGAGI. The ends lost 4 bases at V and 0 bases at J; junction bases unmatched: 5.

About this clone: Its ends do not fully match the called genes, so a read error is possible. V gene TRBV18 combines with J gene TRBJ2-5, with D perhaps matching TRBD2 (5 bases). Per the germline V gene, CDR1 is KGHSH and CDR2 is LQKENI. This CDR3 spans 14 amino acids. CDR3 DNA: TGTGCCAGCTCACCGTGGACTGATAAAGAGATCCAGTACTTC. Its translation: CASSPWTDKEIQYF.

This rearrangement joins TRBV19 to TRBJ1-5, with a possible D match to TRBD1 (6 bases). The germline V gene encodes CDR1 LNHDA and CDR2 SQIVND (reference sequence). This CDR3 has 14 amino acids. V was pared by 2 bases and J by 7 bases, with 12 bases between. As DNA, the CDR3 is TGTGCCAGTAGTATATCGGGGGGCAGACAGCCCCAGCATTTT. This encodes CASSISGGRQPQHF.

This chain connects TRBV4-2 to TRBJ2-3; 8 nucleotides agree with TRBD2. Germline lookup yields CDR1 LGHNA and CDR2 YNFKEQ. The CDR3 runs to 17 residues. With V trimmed by 2 bases and J by 0 bases, 7 bases remained unmatched. The CDR3 nucleotides are TGTGCCAGCAGCCAACCCCCACTAGCGGCTAGCACAGATACGCAGTATTTT. It yields the protein CASSQPPLAASTDTQYF.

V usage is TRBV7-9 and J usage is TRBJ2-7, with 12 bases that match TRBD2. CDR3 length: 14 residues. Germline CDR1 is SEHNR and CDR2 is FQNEAQ (reference sequence). V was pared by 5 bases and J by 5 bases, with 4 bases of the junction left unmatched. CDR3: CASSPGLAGNEQYF. The CDR3 DNA reads TGTGCCAGCAGCCCCGGACTAGCGGGGAACGAGCAGTACTTC.

This clone was observed a handful of times. V and J are TRBV2 and TRBJ2-1, with 10 nucleotides matching TRBD2. The length of the CDR3 is 14 residues. The germline CDR1 and CDR2 sequences are SNHLY and FYNNEI. After removal of 8 bases from V and 10 bases from J, the junction contained 11 bases not matched to a gene. In DNA, the CDR3 is TGTGCCAGCTCCCCCGGGACTAGCGTGCGGGAGCAGTTCTTC. Its translation: CASSPGTSVREQFF.

CDR3: CASSLAQGRFYGYTF. The DNA of the CDR3 is TGTGCCAGCAGCTTAGCTCAGGGAAGGTTTTATGGCTACACCTTC. This chain joins TRBV7-9 and TRBJ1-2; D is perhaps TRBD1 (5 bases). The CDR3 length is 15 residues. V was cut by 0 bases and J by 5 bases, with 13 bases left in between. In germline, CDR1 is SEHNR, CDR2 FQNEAQ (reference sequence). The variable domain in full, with the rest retrieved from reference TRBV7-9 and TRBJ1-2, is DTGVSQNPRHKITKRGQNVTFRCDPISEHNRLYWYRQTLGQGPEFLTYFQNEAQLEKSRLLSDRFSAERPKGSFSTLEIQRTEQGDSAMYLCASSLAQGRFYGYTFGSGTRLTVV.

The V call is TRBV5-1, the J call TRBJ2-5; possibly TRBD2 for D (5 bases). The V gene lost 2 bases and the J gene lost 2 bases, with 10 bases spanning the gap. CDR1 is SGHRS and CDR2 is YFSETQ in the germline V gene. This CDR3 contains 14 residues. In DNA form, the CDR3 reads TGCGCCAGCAGCTTTCGGACGGGACAAGAGACCCAGTACTTC. This codes for CASSFRTGQETQYF. Looking up the rest from reference TRBV5-1 and TRBJ2-5 gives the full variable domain: KAGVTQTPRYLIKTRGQQVTLSCSPISGHRSVSWYQQTPGQGLQFLFEYFSETQRNKGNFPGRFSGRQFSNSRSEMNVSTLELGDSALYLCASSFRTGQETQYFGPGTRLLVL.

This chain links TRBV4-1 with TRBJ1-5; D might be TRBD1 (5 bases). Germline loops: CDR1 MGHRA, CDR2 YSYEKL. The V end lost 4 bases, the J end lost 4 bases, and 11 bases lay between the germline ends. The CDR3 is 14 amino acids. The DNA for the CDR3 is TGCGCCAGCAGCCGCTTGGGGGGGAATCAGCCCCAGCATTTT. Translation: CASSRLGGNQPQHF.

V is TRBV19 and J is TRBJ1-5; maybe TRBD1 (6 bases). This CDR3 is built from 16 residues. Germline assignment: CDR1 LNHDA and CDR2 SQIVND (reference sequence). Trimming took 5 bases from V and 0 from J, leaving 14 bases between them. The CDR3 loop is CASSPRQDRSNQPQHF. The CDR3 DNA follows: TGTGCCAGTAGTCCCCGACAGGACCGTAGCAATCAGCCCCAGCATTTT.

This clone came up a few times. The genes are TRBV7-2 and TRBJ1-2, with D perhaps TRBD1 (5 bases). Per germline, CDR1 SGHTA and CDR2 FQGNSA. This CDR3 is built from 14 residues. Trimming pared 11 bases from V and 3 bases from J, leaving 19 bases between. The chain's CDR3 is CAGREGGGDYGYTF. CDR3 in DNA: TGTGCCGGACGAGAGGGCGGGGGGGACTATGGCTACACCTTC.

The chain joins TRBV27 to TRBJ2-2; 8 positions agree with TRBD1. The CDR3 is 15 amino acids. The junction had 13 bases not matched to a gene; V was cut back by 10 bases and J by 6 bases. The germline V gene has CDR1 MNHEY and CDR2 SMNVEV (reference sequence). The CDR3 nucleotides read TGTGCCACCCTCCCTGGCAGGGGGCGCGCCGGGGAGCTGTTTTTT. Its protein product is CATLPGRGRAGELFF.

This clone appeared a few times. This chain links TRBV7-2 with TRBJ1-2; possible D gene TRBD1, 6 bases. Germline CDR1 reads SGHTA; CDR2 reads FQGNSA. The CDR3 has 13 residues. Trimming removed 2 bases at V and 4 bases at J, with 8 bases between. CDR3 sequence: CASSLTGIYGYTF. In nucleotides, the CDR3 is TGTGCCAGCAGCTTAACAGGGATCTATGGCTACACCTTC. The whole variable domain, filled in from reference TRBV7-2 and TRBJ1-2, reads GAGVSQSPSNKVTEKGKDVELRCDPISGHTALYWYRQSLGQGLEFLIYFQGNSAPDKSGLPSDRFSAERTGGSVSTLTIQRTQQEDSAVYLCASSLTGIYGYTFGSGTRLTVV.

V usage is TRBV19 and J usage is TRBJ2-2; tentative D call: TRBD2 (6 bases). Trimming cost V 2 bases and J 2 bases, with 15 bases left between them. Germline V CDR1 and CDR2: LNHDA, SQIVND (reference sequence). CDR3 length equals 17 residues. DNA for the CDR3: TGTGCCAGTAGTATACAGGTCGGGGGACCTAACACCGGGGAGCTGTTTTTT. Residues: CASSIQVGGPNTGELFF.

The chain uses TRBV6-5 and TRBJ1-5; D call uncertain. This CDR3 spans 14 amino acids. The V gene lost 5 bases and the J gene lost 1 base, with 9 bases spanning the gap. Germline assignment: CDR1 MNHEY and CDR2 SVGAGI. CDR3 in amino acids: CASSATGSNQPQHF. Written as DNA, the CDR3 is TGTGCCAGCAGTGCCACCGGGAGCAATCAGCCCCAGCATTTT.

This chain links TRBV27 with TRBJ2-1; maybe TRBD1 (6 bases). The CDR3 runs 14 residues. Germline lookup yields CDR1 MNHEY and CDR2 SMNVEV (reference sequence). The ends were cut back, 4 bases at V and 4 bases at J, with 11 bases in the middle. CDR3 residues: CASSSGGAYNEQFF. CDR3 nucleotide sequence: TGTGCCAGCAGTTCTGGGGGCGCTTACAATGAGCAGTTCTTC.

In this sample, this clone turned up once. V usage is TRBV5-1 and J usage is TRBJ2-5, with TRBD2 matching 12 bases. Germline V gene lookup returns CDR1 SGHRS and CDR2 YFSETQ. The CDR3 consists of 15 residues. J lost 4 bases, V lost 6 bases, and 7 bases had no gene match. In DNA form, the CDR3 reads TGCGCCAGCACCCCTCTAGCGGGAGGGCCAGAGACCCAGTACTTC. Amino acids: CASTPLAGGPETQYF.

The chain is built from TRBV7-9 and TRBJ1-2; 8 positions agree with TRBD1. This CDR3 region has 16 residues. Per the germline V gene, CDR1 is SEHNR and CDR2 is FQNEAQ (reference sequence). Unmatched junction bases numbered 8, after V lost 1 base and J lost 4 bases. CDR3 sequence: CASSLEGQGAVYGYTF. The CDR3 DNA follows: TGTGCCAGCAGCTTAGAAGGGCAGGGGGCTGTCTATGGCTACACCTTC.

A few counts support this clone. The chain uses TRBV5-1 and TRBJ1-2; D is possibly TRBD1 (6 bases). This CDR3 comprises 14 residues. V was cut by 4 bases and J by 3 bases, with 13 bases left in between. Germline CDR1 reads SGHRS; CDR2 reads YFSETQ. The CDR3 region has the DNA TGCGCCAGCAGCCCTCGGGCAGGGGACTATGGCTACACCTTC. Amino acid sequence: CASSPRAGDYGYTF.

This clone was recorded only once. V usage is TRBV19 and J usage is TRBJ2-1; perhaps TRBD2 as D (5 bases). The CDR3 is made up of 19 amino acids. V gave up 3 bases and J gave up 0 bases, with 21 bases separating them. Germline assignment: CDR1 LNHDA and CDR2 SQIVND (reference sequence). This CDR3 is CASSMGSGSPLSSYNEQFF. The DNA of the CDR3 is TGTGCCAGTAGTATGGGGTCGGGAAGCCCCCTAAGCTCCTACAATGAGCAGTTCTTC. Full variable domain (rest looked up from reference TRBV19 and TRBJ2-1): DGGITQSPKYLFRKEGQNVTLSCEQNLNHDAMYWYRQDPGQGLRLIYYSQIVNDFQKGDIAEGYSVSREKKESFPLTVTSAQKNPTAFYLCASSMGSGSPLSSYNEQFFGPGTRLTVL.

J is TRBJ2-2 and V is TRBV13; D may be TRBD2 (7 bases). This CDR3 spans 16 amino acids. Trimming removed 5 bases from V and 7 bases from J, with 20 bases in between. CDR1 is PRHDT and CDR2 is FYEKMQ in the germline V gene (reference sequence). The CDR3 sequence is CASSPLPAGEGGELFF. DNA of the CDR3: TGTGCCAGCAGCCCTCTCCCGGCAGGGGAGGGCGGGGAGCTGTTTTTT.

This chain connects TRBV27 to TRBJ2-1; 11 bases are a match to TRBD2. V lost 5 bases to trimming and J lost 4 bases; unmatched junction nucleotides: 7. The V gene's germline CDR1 is MNHEY and CDR2 SMNVEV (reference sequence). The CDR3 length is 16 residues. The DNA for the CDR3 is TGTGCCAGCAGTCGCGCCGGGACTAGCGGTTACAATGAGCAGTTCTTC. Protein: CASSRAGTSGYNEQFF.

The chain is built from TRBV6-5 and TRBJ2-7, with a weak D call TRBD1 (5 bases). V lost 5 bases and J lost 7, with 9 bases in between. The CDR3 runs to 11 residues. Germline V CDR1 and CDR2: MNHEY, SVGAGI. The CDR3 nucleotides read TGTGCCAGCAGTATTAGGGGAGAGCAGTACTTC. It is translated as CASSIRGEQYF.

The rearrangement joins TRBV7-2 to TRBJ2-3; D unresolved. Per germline, CDR1 SGHTA and CDR2 FQGNSA. This CDR3 spans 15 amino acids. The V end lost 2 bases, the J end lost 4 bases, and 13 bases lay between the germline ends. CDR3 region: CASSLSPASADTQYF. In nucleotides, the CDR3 is TGTGCCAGCAGCTTATCCCCAGCGTCAGCAGATACGCAGTATTTT.

The chain employs TRBV28 and TRBJ1-5; D unclear. Per the germline V gene, CDR1 is MDHEN and CDR2 is SYDVKM. The V gene lost 9 bases and the J gene lost 8 bases, with 8 bases spanning the gap. The CDR3 runs to 10 residues. In DNA form, the CDR3 reads TGTGCCAGTGGTACTGAGCCCCAGCATTTT. Translation: CASGTEPQHF.

V and J are TRBV6-1 and TRBJ2-7; D possibly corresponds to TRBD1 (7 bases). Germline-derived CDR1 and CDR2 are MNHNS and SASEGT. Trimming took off 10 bases at V and 7 bases at J, with 17 bases between the two ends. The CDR3 sequence is 12 residues long. The CDR3 spells CAIWRGLGEQYF. As DNA, the CDR3 is TGTGCCATCTGGAGGGGGCTGGGGGAGCAGTACTTC.